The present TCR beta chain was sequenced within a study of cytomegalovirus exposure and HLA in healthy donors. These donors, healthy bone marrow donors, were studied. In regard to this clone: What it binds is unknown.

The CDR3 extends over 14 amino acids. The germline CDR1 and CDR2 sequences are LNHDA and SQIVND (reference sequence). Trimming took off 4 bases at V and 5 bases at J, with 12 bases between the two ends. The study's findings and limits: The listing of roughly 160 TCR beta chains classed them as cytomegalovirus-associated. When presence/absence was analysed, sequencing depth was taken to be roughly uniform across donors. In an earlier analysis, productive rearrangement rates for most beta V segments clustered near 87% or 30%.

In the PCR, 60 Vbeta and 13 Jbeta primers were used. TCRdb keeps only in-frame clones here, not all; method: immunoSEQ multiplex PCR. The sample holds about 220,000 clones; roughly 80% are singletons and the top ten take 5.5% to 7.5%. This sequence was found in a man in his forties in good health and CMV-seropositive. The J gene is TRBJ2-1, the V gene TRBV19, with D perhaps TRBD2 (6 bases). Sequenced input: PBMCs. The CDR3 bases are TGTGCCAGTAGTAATGGGGGACTCAACAATGAGCAGTTCTTC. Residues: CASSNGGLNNEQFF. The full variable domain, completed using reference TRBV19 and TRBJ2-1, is DGGITQSPKYLFRKEGQNVTLSCEQNLNHDAMYWYRQDPGQGLRLIYYSQIVNDFQKGDIAEGYSVSREKKESFPLTVTSAQKNPTAFYLCASSNGGLNNEQFFGPGTRLTVL.